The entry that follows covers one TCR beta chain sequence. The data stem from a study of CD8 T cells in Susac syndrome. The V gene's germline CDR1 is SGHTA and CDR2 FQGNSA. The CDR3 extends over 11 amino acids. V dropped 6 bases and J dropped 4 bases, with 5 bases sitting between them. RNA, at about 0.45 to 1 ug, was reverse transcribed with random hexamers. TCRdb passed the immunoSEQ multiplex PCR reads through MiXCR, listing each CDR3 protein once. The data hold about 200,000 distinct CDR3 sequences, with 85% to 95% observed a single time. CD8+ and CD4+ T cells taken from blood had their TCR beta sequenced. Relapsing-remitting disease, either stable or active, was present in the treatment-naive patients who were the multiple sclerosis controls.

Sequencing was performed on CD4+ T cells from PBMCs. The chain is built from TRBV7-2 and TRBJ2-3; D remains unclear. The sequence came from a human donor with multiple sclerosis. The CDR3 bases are TGTGCCAGCAGAGCAGCAGATACGCAGTATTTT. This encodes CASRAADTQYF.